The 30 T cell receptor beta chains below were found in one sample sequenced in a study of human T cells and chemical hapten exposure. The sample's time point: pre-sensitization, week 0. Treatment defined: therapeutic diphenylcyclopropenone sensitization with weekly scalp DPC. TCRdb re-called the RACE reads with MiXCR, one entry per CDR3 protein. The table has some 74,000 distinct CDR3 sequences, 12% to 15% seen once. Source: whole blood, taken in connection with sensitization to the hapten diphenylcyclopropenone (DPC). The receptors derive from a woman aged 45-65 years with alopecia areata. Some clones in this sample may be carry-over from other donors' samples.

The chain recombines TRBV27 with TRBJ1-1; D gene uncertain. Germline CDR1 MNHEY, CDR2 SMNVEV (reference sequence). V shed 4 bases and J shed 1 base, with 7 bases lying between them. This CDR3 is 13 amino acids long. CDR3 nucleotide sequence: TGTGCCAGCAGTTCCGGCGGGAACACTGAAGCTTTCTTT. Its protein product is CASSSGGNTEAFF.

This clonotype occurred once. The chain employs TRBV29-1 and TRBJ1-1, with TRBD1 identical over 7 bases. The CDR3 is 12 residues long. Unmatched junction bases numbered 5, after V lost 5 bases and J lost 5 bases. Germline lookup yields CDR1 SQVTM and CDR2 ANQGSEA. The CDR3 nucleotides are TGCAGCGTTCGGCAGGGGGATACTGAAGCTTTCTTT. This codes for CSVRQGDTEAFF.

This clonotype was recorded a few times. This sequence joins TRBV4-3 and TRBJ2-5; D ambiguous. This CDR3 region has 13 residues. Germline CDR1 is LGHNA and CDR2 is YSLEER. V dropped 0 bases and J dropped 4 bases, with 6 bases sitting between them. Written as DNA, the CDR3 is TGCGCCAGCAGCCAAGATCGTTTAGAGACCCAGTACTTC. It specifies CASSQDRLETQYF.

This chain connects TRBV11-2 to TRBJ2-5; TRBD2 matches at 8 bases. V was clipped by 5 bases and J by 4 bases; unmatched bases: 6. The CDR3 has 14 amino acids. The germline V gene has CDR1 SGHAT and CDR2 FQNNGV. The CDR3 DNA reads as TGTGCCAGCAGCCCTTGGACTAGCAGAGAGACCCAGTACTTC. This encodes CASSPWTSRETQYF.

Details on this clonotype: This could be a read error, since a much larger clone is one nucleotide away. V gene TRBV6-5 combines with J gene TRBJ1-6, with 7 bases fitting TRBD1. The CDR3 runs 18 residues. Germline lookup yields CDR1 MNHEY and CDR2 SVGAGI. V trimming: 0 bases; J trimming: 2 bases; junction bases outside the gene matches: 7. The CDR3, as DNA: TGTGCCAGCAGTTACTCCAAGACAGGGTATCCCTATAATTCACCCCTCCACTTT. This codes for CASSYSKTGYPYNSPLHF.

The chain joins TRBV27 to TRBJ2-5; 12 bases map to TRBD1. The V gene end was trimmed by 5 bases and the J gene end by 6 bases; junction bases not matched to a gene: 4. Germline-derived CDR1 and CDR2 are MNHEY and SMNVEV (reference sequence). The CDR3 length is 14 residues. As DNA, the CDR3 is TGTGCCAGCAGTCTCCGGGACAGGGGGCAGACCCAGTACTTC. Protein: CASSLRDRGQTQYF.

This clonotype was counted a few times. This chain links TRBV7-6 with TRBJ1-1; no reliable D call. CDR1 is SGHVS and CDR2 is FNYEAQ in the germline V gene. The CDR3 has 14 residues. Trimming shortened V by 3 bases and J by 1 base, and 9 bases separated the two germline ends. The DNA of the CDR3 is TGTGCCAGCAGCTTCGGAGGGAAGAACACTGAAGCTTTCTTT. Its translation is CASSFGGKNTEAFF.

This clonotype came up many times. The chain couples TRBV29-1 to TRBJ2-1, with 12 bases matching TRBD2. Trimming removed 4 bases from V and 4 bases from J; junction bases left unmatched: 5. This CDR3 has 15 residues. Per the germline V gene, CDR1 is SQVTM and CDR2 is ANQGSEA. CDR3 residues: CSVVLAGGIYNEQFF. CDR3 in DNA: TGCAGCGTTGTCCTAGCGGGAGGGATATACAATGAGCAGTTCTTC.

The chain carries TRBV7-2 and TRBJ2-1; the D is unclear. The germline gives CDR1 SGHTA, CDR2 FQGNSA. The V end lost 2 bases, the J end lost 8 bases, and 10 bases lay between the germline ends. CDR3 length equals 13 residues. The chain's CDR3 is CASSLKRSHEQFF. CDR3 DNA: TGTGCCAGCAGCTTAAAGCGTAGCCATGAGCAGTTCTTC.

The chain employs TRBV6-6 and TRBJ2-5; 8 bases fit TRBD2. Germline lookup yields CDR1 MNHNY and CDR2 SVGAGI (reference sequence). V lost 0 bases and J lost 5; bases outside the gene matches: 5. The CDR3 runs 15 residues. CDR3 in DNA: TGTGCCAGCAGTTACTCGGGACTAGTGAGTGAGACCCAGTACTTC. It encodes CASSYSGLVSETQYF.

This clonotype has at least ten counts. The chain recombines TRBV18 with TRBJ2-7; 10 nucleotides align to TRBD1. J was trimmed by 6 bases and V by 5 bases; bases with no gene match: 10. This CDR3 is built from 15 residues. Germline-derived CDR1 and CDR2 are KGHSH and LQKENI. CDR3 amino acids: CASSTLDRGDVEQYF. CDR3 in DNA: TGTGCCAGCTCAACCTTGGACAGGGGGGACGTCGAGCAGTACTTC.

This clonotype was seen only a few times. The genes are TRBV5-1 and TRBJ2-2, with D possibly matching TRBD2 (5 bases). The CDR3 covers 15 residues. Germline lookup yields CDR1 SGHRS and CDR2 YFSETQ. The V end lost 2 bases, the J end lost 5 bases, and 13 bases lay between the germline ends. DNA for the CDR3: TGCGCCAGCAGCTTTGACCACGGCGGGACCGGGGAGCTGTTTTTT. Translated, it gives CASSFDHGGTGELFF.

The sample holds a few counts of this clonotype. CDR3 in DNA: TGTGCCTGGAGCCCCCCCTACAATGAGCAGTTCTTC. Its protein product is CAWSPPYNEQFF. The chain couples TRBV30 to TRBJ2-1; D unclear. The V and J ends lost 3 bases and 2 bases respectively, with 5 bases between them. The CDR3 loop spans 12 amino acids. Per germline, CDR1 GTSNPN and CDR2 SVGIG (reference sequence).

This clonotype came up many times. V is TRBV28 and J is TRBJ1-3; TRBD1 aligns across 10 bases. With 4 bases clipped from V and 2 bases from J, the junction kept 2 bases outside the gene matches. This CDR3 contains 15 residues. From germline, CDR1 is MDHEN and CDR2 SYDVKM. The chain's CDR3 is CASSSDRGTGNTIYF. The CDR3 coding sequence is TGTGCCAGCAGTTCGGACAGGGGGACTGGAAACACCATATATTTT.

This clonotype was detected a few times. V usage is TRBV6-2 or TRBV6-3 and J usage is TRBJ2-7; D uncertain. V was cut by 6 bases and J by 3 bases, with 9 bases left in between. Germline loops: CDR1 MNHEY, CDR2 SVGEGT. The CDR3 has 12 residues. In nucleotides, the CDR3 is TGTGCCAGCAGCCCTAGGGACTACGAGCAGTACTTC. It encodes CASSPRDYEQYF.

This clonotype has a handful of counts. V is TRBV18 and J is TRBJ1-2, with 7 nucleotides matching TRBD1. The CDR3 contains 15 residues. CDR1 and CDR2 from the germline V gene are KGHSH and LQKENI. With V trimmed by 3 bases and J by 2 bases, 6 bases remained unmatched. The CDR3 bases are TGTGCCAGCTCACCGATTGAACAGGGGAACTATGGCTACACCTTC. Protein sequence: CASSPIEQGNYGYTF. The complete variable domain, with remaining parts taken from reference TRBV18 and TRBJ1-2, reads NAGVMQNPRHLVRRRGQEARLRCSPMKGHSHVYWYRQLPEEGLKFMVYLQKENIIDESGMPKERFSAEFPKEGPSILRIQQVVRGDSAAYFCASSPIEQGNYGYTFGSGTRLTVV.

The CDR3 region is CASSFLRGWQETQYF. The CDR3 nucleotides are TGCGCCAGCAGCTTCCTTCGGGGGTGGCAAGAGACCCAGTACTTC. This rearrangement joins TRBV5-1 to TRBJ2-5, with a possible D match to TRBD2 (6 bases). Germline V gene data show CDR1 as SGHRS and CDR2 as YFSETQ. The CDR3 spans 15 residues. V was cut by 2 bases and J by 2 bases, with 13 bases left in between.

The sample holds a few counts of this clonotype. This rearrangement joins TRBV11-3 to TRBJ2-5; D remains unclear. Germline CDR1 and CDR2: SGHNT and YENEEA. This CDR3 has 14 residues. V was shortened by 3 bases and J by 2 bases, with 10 bases between the two germline ends. The CDR3: CASSLSAYQETQYF. CDR3 nucleotide sequence: TGTGCCAGCAGCTTGTCGGCTTATCAAGAGACCCAGTACTTC.

This clonotype was picked up a small number of times. V is TRBV29-1 and J is TRBJ2-7, with TRBD1 as a possible D gene (6 bases). Per the germline V gene, CDR1 is SQVTM and CDR2 is ANQGSEA. The V and J ends lost 4 bases and 7 bases respectively, with 11 bases between them. CDR3 length: 11 residues. DNA of the CDR3: TGCAGCGTTGTTGGGGGCCTGGAGCAGTACTTC. Protein sequence: CSVVGGLEQYF.

This clonotype came up many times. This chain connects TRBV6-1 to TRBJ1-2; no clear D. The germline V and J ends were trimmed by 8 bases and 4 bases, with 11 bases remaining between them. The length of the CDR3 is 12 residues. Germline CDR1 MNHNS, CDR2 SASEGT. The CDR3 DNA is TGTGCCAGCCTCCGGGTTAGCTATGGCTACACCTTC. Its protein is CASLRVSYGYTF.

By sample fraction, this clonotype is medium-sized (0.01 to 0.1%). The chain links TRBV18 to TRBJ2-4; D unclear. This CDR3 is 15 amino acids long. CDR1 is KGHSH, CDR2 LQKENI, per germline. V was clipped by 1 base and J by 5 bases, with 12 bases between them. This CDR3 is CASSPRPNLENIQYF. The CDR3 DNA sequence: TGTGCCAGCTCACCACGGCCAAATCTGGAAAACATTCAGTACTTC.

This clonotype has just a few counts. V usage is TRBV14 and J usage is TRBJ2-3; TRBD2 aligns across 15 bases. V dropped 1 base and J dropped 4; count of bases not matched to a gene: 6. The CDR3 is made up of 18 amino acids. Germline CDR1 SGHDN, CDR2 FVKESK. CDR3: CASSQVGGLAGGADTQYF. DNA of the CDR3: TGTGCCAGCAGCCAAGTAGGGGGACTAGCGGGAGGCGCAGATACGCAGTATTTT.

The V call is TRBV11-2, the J call TRBJ2-5; unclear D gene. This CDR3 has 14 amino acids. Looked up from germline, CDR1 is SGHAT and CDR2 is FQNNGV. V lost 6 bases to trimming and J lost 5 bases, with 16 bases between them. The CDR3 sequence: CASRSIRHKETQYF. CDR3 DNA: TGTGCCAGCAGATCTATTCGGCATAAGGAGACCCAGTACTTC.

This clonotype was seen a few times. The V and J genes are TRBV20-1 and TRBJ2-1, with 8 bases lining up with TRBD2. This CDR3 has 19 amino acids. J gave up 0 bases and V 0 bases, and 13 bases lay outside the gene matches. Germline loops: CDR1 DFQATT, CDR2 SNEGSKA (reference sequence). The CDR3 DNA sequence: TGCAGTGCTAGAGATCCCCTAGGAGTAGCGGGAAGCTCCTACAATGAGCAGTTCTTC. Translating it yields CSARDPLGVAGSSYNEQFF.

This clonotype came up a few times. V usage is TRBV20-1 and J usage is TRBJ1-6; D is unresolved. Germline V gene data show CDR1 as DFQATT and CDR2 as SNEGSKA (reference sequence). The CDR3 length is 14 residues. Trimming left V 0 bases short and J 7 bases short, with 10 bases between. Written as DNA, the CDR3 is TGCAGTGCTAGAGATCTTCCGGGGAATTCACCCCTCCACTTT. The encoded protein is CSARDLPGNSPLHF.

This clonotype turned up a few times. Here the CDR3 reads CASSRGSDTEAFF. The CDR3 region has the DNA TGTGCCAGCAGTCGGGGGTCCGACACTGAAGCTTTCTTT. The chain carries TRBV7-2 and TRBJ1-1; TRBD1 is a possible D gene (5 bases). The CDR3 consists of 13 residues. Looked up from germline, CDR1 is SGHTA and CDR2 is FQGNSA. V was trimmed by 6 bases and J by 3 bases, leaving 11 bases between them.

This clonotype was seen a handful of times. J is TRBJ1-6 and V is TRBV20-1; TRBD1 matches at 11 bases. V dropped 1 base and J dropped 7; count of bases not matched to a gene: 6. CDR1 and CDR2 (germline): DFQATT, SNEGSKA (reference sequence). The CDR3 loop spans 16 amino acids. CDR3: CSARVRTGGRNSPLHF. CDR3 bases: TGCAGTGCTAGAGTAAGGACAGGGGGCCGGAATTCACCCCTCCACTTT.

The chain joins TRBV6-6 to TRBJ2-2; D is possibly TRBD1 (6 bases). Germline lookup yields CDR1 MNHNY and CDR2 SVGAGI (reference sequence). This CDR3 has 18 amino acids. The V and J ends lost 1 base and 3 bases respectively, with 18 bases between them. As DNA, the CDR3 is TGTGCCAGCAGTTACTTGGGCCCTGTAGGGGGAGACACCGGGGAGCTGTTTTTT. Amino acid sequence: CASSYLGPVGGDTGELFF.

This clonotype is judged medium-sized. The rearrangement links TRBV18 to TRBJ2-3; 7 positions agree with TRBD1. This CDR3 comprises 13 residues. The V gene's germline CDR1 is KGHSH and CDR2 LQKENI. V shed 2 bases, J shed 4 bases, and the junction held 0 bases outside the gene matches. This CDR3 is CASSPTGADTQYF. CDR3 coding DNA: TGTGCCAGCTCACCAACAGGGGCAGATACGCAGTATTTT.

This clonotype has ten or more counts. V gene TRBV11-2 combines with J gene TRBJ2-2, with TRBD1 matching 7 bases. J lost 5 bases, V lost 5 bases, and 5 bases had no gene match. This CDR3 region has 14 residues. Germline loops: CDR1 SGHAT, CDR2 FQNNGV. The CDR3 nucleotides read TGTGCCAGCAGCATAACAGGGGAAACCGGGGAGCTGTTTTTT. Protein: CASSITGETGELFF.